Each of the 30 T cell receptor beta chains below was sequenced from the same sample in a study of T cells in narcolepsy. Using immunoSEQ multiplex PCR, the repertoire was profiled, and TCRdb retains in-frame clones only, with some absent. The sample includes tens of thousands of clones, approximately 85% seen only once; the top ten take 1.5% to 2%. Sequencing was performed on CD45RA- memory CD4+ T cells from PBMCs. The receptors shown here come from a human donor with narcolepsy.

The J gene is TRBJ2-1, the V gene TRBV9; D is tentatively TRBD1 or TRBD2 (5 bases each). With 4 bases removed from V and 4 bases from J, the gap between germline ends came to 18 bases. CDR1 and CDR2 (germline): SGDLS, YYNGEE. This CDR3 region has 16 residues. The CDR3 bases are TGTGCCAGCAGCCCTCAACCGGGACGGACTTACAATGAGCAGTTCTTC. Encoded protein: CASSPQPGRTYNEQFF. Full variable domain (missing parts from reference TRBV9 and TRBJ2-1): DSGVTQTPKHLITATGQRVTLRCSPRSGDLSVYWYQQSLDQGLQFLIQYYNGEERAKGNILERFSAQQFPDLHSELNLSSLELGDSALYFCASSPQPGRTYNEQFFGPGTRLTVL.

This chain's CDR3 is CASSIEGGYYEQYF. The CDR3 DNA sequence: TGTGCCAGTAGTATCGAAGGGGGCTACTACGAGCAGTACTTC. The chain uses TRBV19 and TRBJ2-7; 7 bases fit TRBD1. V dropped 3 bases and J dropped 3; count of bases not matched to a gene: 5. This CDR3 region has 14 residues. Germline assignment: CDR1 LNHDA and CDR2 SQIVND (reference sequence).

The chain couples TRBV20-1 to TRBJ1-2; D is uncertain. The CDR3 runs 11 residues. The germline V and J ends were trimmed by 6 bases and 4 bases, with 9 bases remaining between them. Germline CDR1 DFQATT, CDR2 SNEGSKA (reference sequence). CDR3 amino acids: CSAWGGYGYTF. CDR3 in DNA: TGCAGTGCCTGGGGAGGCTATGGCTACACCTTC.

The chain joins TRBV5-1 to TRBJ2-3; D is unresolved. Germline CDR1 reads SGHRS; CDR2 reads YFSETQ. Trimming removed 2 bases at V and 0 bases at J, with 13 bases between. The CDR3 is 16 amino acids. The CDR3 bases are TGCGCCAGCAGCTTTCCCAGCGCCCCTAGCACAGATACGCAGTATTTT. Its translation: CASSFPSAPSTDTQYF.

The V gene is TRBV15, the J gene TRBJ2-3; the D is unclear. Trimming shortened V by 1 base and J by 2 bases, and 7 bases separated the two germline ends. The germline V gene encodes CDR1 LNHNV and CDR2 YYDKDF (reference sequence). The CDR3 spans 14 residues. DNA for the CDR3: TGTGCCACCAGCAGAGCGGCTTACACAGATACGCAGTATTTT. Protein sequence: CATSRAAYTDTQYF.

CDR3 sequence: CAWTAAAGDEQYF. Here the CDR3 DNA reads TGTGCCTGGACGGCGGCGGCAGGGGACGAGCAGTACTTC. The chain joins TRBV30 to TRBJ2-7, with D perhaps matching TRBD1 (6 bases). The CDR3 is 13 residues long. V lost 4 bases to trimming and J lost 5 bases, with 15 bases between them. Germline V gene sequence: CDR1 GTSNPN, CDR2 SVGIG (reference sequence).

Here the CDR3 DNA reads TGTGCCAGCAGCCAAGGGGGACAGGGGGAAGCTTTCTTT. Translation: CASSQGGQGEAFF. The chain recombines TRBV4-2 with TRBJ1-1; 10 bases are a match to TRBD1. Germline assignment: CDR1 LGHNA and CDR2 YNFKEQ. The length of the CDR3 is 13 residues. The junction had 1 base not matched to a gene; V was cut back by 1 base and J by 8 bases.

V usage is TRBV28 and J usage is TRBJ2-7, with 7 bases fitting TRBD1. J was trimmed by 6 bases and V by 2 bases; bases with no gene match: 1. The CDR3 totals 12 residues. In germline, CDR1 is MDHEN, CDR2 SYDVKM. The CDR3 loop reads CASSLPGGEQYF. CDR3 DNA sequence: TGTGCCAGCAGTTTACCAGGGGGCGAGCAGTACTTC.

This clone was picked up a small number of times. The chain combines TRBV19 with TRBJ1-1, with 8 bases fitting TRBD1. V dropped 6 bases and J dropped 0; count of bases not matched to a gene: 6. Germline assignment: CDR1 LNHDA and CDR2 SQIVND (reference sequence). The CDR3 sequence is 15 residues long. CDR3 protein: CASSPRGPMNTEAFF. In DNA form, the CDR3 reads TGTGCCAGTAGCCCCAGGGGGCCCATGAACACTGAAGCTTTCTTT. Based on the CDR3 plus reference TRBV19 and TRBJ1-1, the full variable domain is DGGITQSPKYLFRKEGQNVTLSCEQNLNHDAMYWYRQDPGQGLRLIYYSQIVNDFQKGDIAEGYSVSREKKESFPLTVTSAQKNPTAFYLCASSPRGPMNTEAFFGQGTRLTVV.

V is TRBV19 and J is TRBJ2-5; 8 bases map to TRBD2. The CDR3 has 13 amino acids. CDR1 and CDR2 from the germline V gene are LNHDA and SQIVND (reference sequence). Unmatched junction bases numbered 3, after V lost 5 bases and J lost 4 bases. The CDR3 bases are TGTGCCAGTAGTTTCGGGGGGGGAGAGACCCAGTACTTC. Translating it yields CASSFGGGETQYF.

The chain couples TRBV10-3 to TRBJ1-6; no clear D. CDR3 length: 14 amino acids. V lost 4 bases and J lost 7, with 11 bases in between. Germline V gene lookup returns CDR1 ENHRY and CDR2 SYGVKD. The chain's CDR3 is CAISVGQTNSPLHF. DNA for the CDR3: TGTGCCATCAGTGTGGGTCAGACGAATTCACCCCTCCACTTT.

The V gene is TRBV9, the J gene TRBJ1-4; 7 bases map to TRBD1. The CDR3 contains 15 residues. The V segment lost 0 bases and the J segment 7 bases; nucleotides outside the gene matches: 6. Per germline, CDR1 SGDLS and CDR2 YYNGEE. CDR3 DNA sequence: TGTGCCAGCAGCGTAGCTACAGGGGAAGCTGAAAAACTGTTTTTT. It encodes CASSVATGEAEKLFF. The full variable domain, completed using reference TRBV9 and TRBJ1-4, is DSGVTQTPKHLITATGQRVTLRCSPRSGDLSVYWYQQSLDQGLQFLIQYYNGEERAKGNILERFSAQQFPDLHSELNLSSLELGDSALYFCASSVATGEAEKLFFGSGTQLSVL.

V is TRBV6-1 and J is TRBJ2-5; D not certain. The V gene's germline CDR1 is MNHNS and CDR2 SASEGT. V shed 3 bases and J shed 5 bases, with 4 bases lying between them. The CDR3 covers 11 residues. The CDR3 DNA reads as TGTGCCAGCAGTGATAAGGAGACCCAGTACTTC. It specifies CASSDKETQYF.

This clone was counted between two and nine times. The chain combines TRBV28 with TRBJ1-1; no clear D gene. V gave up 4 bases and J gave up 3 bases, with 9 bases separating them. From germline, CDR1 is MDHEN and CDR2 SYDVKM. The CDR3 is made up of 13 amino acids. CDR3 in DNA: TGTGCCAGCAGTTCAGACCGTTACACTGAAGCTTTCTTT. This translates into CASSSDRYTEAFF.

V is TRBV7-8 and J is TRBJ2-7; 7 positions agree with TRBD1. CDR1 is SGHVS and CDR2 is FQNEAQ in the germline V gene. V lost 2 bases and J lost 1; bases outside the gene matches: 11. The CDR3 totals 17 residues. The DNA of the CDR3 is TGTGCCAGCAGCTTAATGGTGGGACAGTTTCCATCCTACGAGCAGTACTTC. As protein: CASSLMVGQFPSYEQYF. Using reference TRBV7-8 and TRBJ2-7 for the parts outside the CDR3, the full variable domain is GAGVSQSPRYKVAKRGQDVALRCDPISGHVSLFWYQQALGQGPEFLTYFQNEAQLDKSGLPSDRFFAERPEGSVSTLKIQRTQQEDSAVYLCASSLMVGQFPSYEQYFGPGTRLTVT.

This sequence joins TRBV12-5 and TRBJ1-6; D may be TRBD1 (6 bases). The CDR3 is made up of 16 amino acids. The V and J ends lost 5 bases and 9 bases respectively, with 20 bases between them. CDR1 LGHNT and CDR2 FRNRAP come from the germline V gene. The CDR3 sequence: CASGPETGLGGSPLHF. CDR3 sequence (DNA): TGTGCTAGTGGTCCGGAGACAGGTCTAGGGGGTTCACCCCTCCACTTT.

This chain uses TRBV7-9 with TRBJ2-1, with TRBD2 matching 9 bases. The CDR3 loop spans 15 amino acids. J gave up 7 bases and V 2 bases, and 6 bases lay outside the gene matches. Germline assignment: CDR1 SEHNR and CDR2 FQNEAQ (reference sequence). Here the CDR3 reads CASSLQAGGLNEQFF. CDR3 bases: TGTGCCAGCAGCTTACAAGCGGGGGGTTTAAATGAGCAGTTCTTC.

The chain has TRBV9 and TRBJ1-5; 11 bases align to TRBD1. This CDR3 spans 15 amino acids. V dropped 3 bases and J dropped 4; count of bases not matched to a gene: 3. The V gene's germline CDR1 is SGDLS and CDR2 YYNGEE. CDR3 sequence: CASSAGTGGNQPQHF. CDR3 in DNA: TGTGCCAGCAGCGCGGGGACAGGGGGAAATCAGCCCCAGCATTTT.

V and J are TRBV11-3 and TRBJ1-6; D is ambiguous. Trimming removed 0 bases from V and 0 bases from J, with 6 bases in between. The CDR3 runs to 16 residues. Germline V gene data show CDR1 as SGHNT and CDR2 as YENEEA. CDR3 sequence: CASSLDGSSYNSPLHF. DNA of the CDR3: TGTGCCAGCAGCTTAGATGGGAGCTCCTATAATTCACCCCTCCACTTT. Complete variable domain (other parts from reference TRBV11-3 and TRBJ1-6): EAGVVQSPRYKIIEKKQPVAFWCNPISGHNTLYWYLQNLGQGPELLIRYENEEAVDDSQLPKDRFSAERLKGVDSTLKIQPAELGDSAVYLCASSLDGSSYNSPLHFGNGTRLTVT.

As to this clone: Other DNA sequences from this sample encode an identical CDR3 as well. The chain carries TRBV6-6 and TRBJ1-2, with a weak D call TRBD1 (5 bases). The CDR3 extends over 14 amino acids. Germline loops: CDR1 MNHNY, CDR2 SVGAGI (reference sequence). With 8 bases removed from V and 4 bases from J, the gap between germline ends came to 17 bases. In DNA form, the CDR3 reads TGTGCCAGCTTTGGACAAGTCAAGACCTATGGCTACACCTTC. It codes for CASFGQVKTYGYTF.

The genes are TRBV30 and TRBJ1-1, with D hard to call. This CDR3 spans 11 amino acids. The V end lost 2 bases, the J end lost 5 bases, and 6 bases lay between the germline ends. In germline, CDR1 is GTSNPN, CDR2 SVGIG (reference sequence). The CDR3 bases are TGTGCCTGGAGTTTTGAAACTGAAGCTTTCTTT. Protein sequence: CAWSFETEAFF.

The chain couples TRBV7-8 to TRBJ1-2, with no clear D. Germline CDR1 SGHVS, CDR2 FQNEAQ. The ends were cut back, 5 bases at V and 5 bases at J, with 9 bases in the middle. CDR3 length equals 12 residues. CDR3 nucleotides: TGTGCCAGCAGCGCTGGACCTTATGGCTACACCTTC. Protein sequence: CASSAGPYGYTF.

The chain is built from TRBV18 and TRBJ2-3; tentative D call: TRBD2 (6 bases). Germline V CDR1 and CDR2: KGHSH, LQKENI. V was pared by 6 bases and J by 2 bases, with 15 bases between. The CDR3 consists of 15 residues. The CDR3, as DNA: TGTGCCAGCTCTCGGGACTTCTCTTCCACAGATACGCAGTATTTT. Amino acids: CASSRDFSSTDTQYF.

V usage is TRBV4-2 and J usage is TRBJ1-2; D is perhaps TRBD1 (6 bases). The CDR3 contains 13 residues. The V end lost 0 bases, the J end lost 4 bases, and 6 bases lay between the germline ends. CDR1 and CDR2 from the germline V gene are LGHNA and YNFKEQ. The CDR3, as DNA: TGTGCCAGCAGCCAAGAAGGGGGCTATGGCTACACCTTC. Amino acids: CASSQEGGYGYTF.

The gene calls are TRBV6-1 and TRBJ2-1, with 12 bases aligning to TRBD2. CDR3 length equals 15 residues. After removal of 7 bases from V and 6 bases from J, the junction contained 7 bases not matched to a gene. Germline V gene lookup returns CDR1 MNHNS and CDR2 SASEGT. This CDR3 reads CASMPSGGAGNEQFF. Written as DNA, the CDR3 is TGTGCCAGCATGCCTAGCGGGGGGGCGGGCAATGAGCAGTTCTTC.

The chain couples TRBV5-6 to TRBJ2-3; 15 bases agree with TRBD2. The CDR3 extends over 16 amino acids. Germline V CDR1 and CDR2: SGHDT, YYEEEE. V trimming: 3 bases; J trimming: 4 bases; junction bases outside the gene matches: 3. CDR3 nucleotide sequence: TGTGCCAGCAGCTCCCGGACTAGCGGGGGGGCAGATACGCAGTATTTT. Translation gives CASSSRTSGGADTQYF.

The genes are TRBV5-4 and TRBJ2-1; D ambiguous. Germline CDR1 is SGHNT and CDR2 is YYREEE (reference sequence). The V gene lost 4 bases and the J gene lost 5 bases, with 13 bases spanning the gap. This CDR3 region has 14 residues. CDR3: CASSPDATHNEQFF. The DNA of the CDR3 is TGTGCCAGCAGCCCGGACGCAACGCACAATGAGCAGTTCTTC.

This chain uses TRBV19 with TRBJ1-1; no clear D. CDR3 length equals 13 residues. Trimming took off 7 bases at V and 3 bases at J, with 12 bases between the two ends. CDR1 and CDR2 from the germline V gene are LNHDA and SQIVND (reference sequence). The CDR3 is CASTNLGYTEAFF. The DNA for the CDR3 is TGTGCCAGTACCAACTTGGGTTACACTGAAGCTTTCTTT.

This chain joins TRBV23-1 and TRBJ2-5; unclear D gene. With the DNA end fitting TRBJ2-7 better, the J assignment may be wrong. TRBV23-1 is marked as an open reading frame, function uncertain. CDR3 length: 14 residues. CDR3 sequence (DNA): TGCGCCAGCAGTCGGCAGTTGGAACTCTACGAGCAGTACTTC. It codes for CASSRQLELYEQYF.

J is TRBJ2-7 and V is TRBV20-1; D might be TRBD1 or TRBD2, each matching 5 bases. The length of the CDR3 is 11 residues. CDR1 and CDR2 from the germline V gene are DFQATT and SNEGSKA (reference sequence). The V gene lost 3 bases and the J gene lost 6 bases, with 9 bases spanning the gap. The CDR3 region has the DNA TGCAGTGCTAGTGAGGGGAGCGAGCAGTACTTC. It codes for CSASEGSEQYF.